The rows below give T cell receptor beta chains drawn from one sample of a study of blood T cell repertoires in COVID-19. Profiled with immunoSEQ multiplex PCR; TCRdb holds only in-frame clones, not every one. The sample carries some 210,000 clones, 82% recorded once. What was sequenced was peripheral blood. The receptors originated from a woman aged 40 to 50 with acute or convalescent COVID-19. Both conserved end residues are part of each CDR3. A D gene is named only where the DNA matches it firmly. Part of the rows lack a size; the others show once, few, many or a class for expanded clones.

D gene: TRBD1
J gene: TRBJ1-1
clone size: .
V gene: TRBV7-8
CDR3 DNA: TGTGCCAGCAGCATTATGAGCTACAGGGGGAACACTGAAGCTTTCTTT
CDR3 protein: CASSIMSYRGNTEAFF

D gene: .
J gene: TRBJ1-1
clone size: few
V gene: TRBV30
CDR3 DNA: TGTGCCTGGAGTACAAGGGGATTTAGTGTCAGCAACACTGAAGCTTTCTTT
CDR3 protein: CAWSTRGFSVSNTEAFF

D gene: TRBD1
J gene: TRBJ1-5
clone size: .
V gene: TRBV27
CDR3 DNA: TGTGCCAGCGCCCGCAACCTACGGGACAGGGGAGGGGGCAATCAGCCCCAGCATTTT
CDR3 protein: CASARNLRDRGGGNQPQHF

D gene: TRBD1
J gene: TRBJ1-1
clone size: .
V gene: TRBV18
CDR3 DNA: TGTGCCAGCTCACCTTTGCCAGGGGGCTGGAACACTGAAGCTTTCTTT
CDR3 protein: CASSPLPGGWNTEAFF

D gene: .
J gene: TRBJ1-1
clone size: .
V gene: TRBV29-1
CDR3 DNA: TGCAGCGCTTCGACAGGAACGAACACTGAAGCTTTCTTT
CDR3 protein: CSASTGTNTEAFF

D gene: .
J gene: TRBJ2-3
clone size: .
V gene: TRBV2
CDR3 DNA: TGTGCCAGCACCAGAGGAGCGTGGAGCACAGATACGCAGTATTTT
CDR3 protein: CASTRGAWSTDTQYF

D gene: TRBD2
J gene: TRBJ2-1
clone size: .
V gene: TRBV7-9
CDR3 DNA: TGTGCCAGCAGCTTAGCGGGAGGGCCAATAAATGAGCAGTTCTTC
CDR3 protein: CASSLAGGPINEQFF

D gene: TRBD2
J gene: TRBJ2-1
clone size: .
V gene: TRBV12-3/TRBV12-4
CDR3 DNA: TGTGCCAGCACCATCGGGGGGAATGAGCAGTTCTTC
CDR3 protein: CASTIGGNEQFF

D gene: .
J gene: TRBJ1-1
clone size: .
V gene: TRBV30
CDR3 DNA: TGTGCCTGGACAGCCCAAGGAGGGGCAGGTGAAGCTTTCTTT
CDR3 protein: CAWTAQGGAGEAFF

D gene: .
J gene: TRBJ2-3
clone size: .
V gene: TRBV6-5
CDR3 DNA: TGTGCCAGCAGTTACAGGGGGTCAGATACGCAGTATTTT
CDR3 protein: CASSYRGSDTQYF

D gene: TRBD1
J gene: TRBJ1-1
clone size: .
V gene: TRBV2
CDR3 DNA: TGTGCCAGCAGGGACAGGGTATTATCTGAAGCTTTCTTT
CDR3 protein: CASRDRVLSEAFF

D gene: .
J gene: TRBJ2-1
clone size: .
V gene: TRBV12-3/TRBV12-4
CDR3 DNA: TGTGCCAGCAGTTTAGGGGGGGTCAATGAGCAGTTCTTC
CDR3 protein: CASSLGGVNEQFF

D gene: TRBD2
J gene: TRBJ2-2
clone size: .
V gene: TRBV2
CDR3 DNA: TGTGCCTCCATAAACCTAGCGGGAGACGGGGAGCTGTTTTTT
CDR3 protein: CASINLAGDGELFF

D gene: TRBD1
J gene: TRBJ1-1
clone size: .
V gene: TRBV4-1
CDR3 DNA: TGCGCCAGCAGCGGCGGACCGACAGGGATGAACACTGAAGCTTTCTTT
CDR3 protein: CASSGGPTGMNTEAFF

D gene: TRBD2
J gene: TRBJ2-1
clone size: .
V gene: TRBV2
CDR3 DNA: TGTGCCAGCACTAGCGGGGGGGCCAATGAGCAGTTCTTC
CDR3 protein: CASTSGGANEQFF

D gene: TRBD1
J gene: TRBJ1-4
clone size: .
V gene: TRBV27
CDR3 DNA: TGTGCCAGCAGAGCCGGGACAGGGTATGGGGCAACTAATGAAAAACTGTTTTTT
CDR3 protein: CASRAGTGYGATNEKLFF

D gene: TRBD1
J gene: TRBJ1-4
clone size: few
V gene: TRBV18
CDR3 DNA: TGTGCCAGCTCGCCTTGGACAGGCCCTAATGAAAAACTGTTTTTT
CDR3 protein: CASSPWTGPNEKLFF